This TCR beta chain is from a study of shared clonotypes between healthy human individuals. Study-wide context: CD4 naive and memory got three plates each, CD8 naive two, CD8 memory one.

V was shortened by 1 base and J by 0 bases, with 3 bases between the two germline ends. The CDR3 spans 13 residues. Germline V gene lookup returns CDR1 LNHDA and CDR2 SQIVND (reference sequence). Study conclusions and caveats: With few donors, the genetic and exposure-history diversity represented was limited.

Naive CD8 cells were CD45RO-negative, positively selected for CCR7, excluding terminally differentiated effector memory CD45RA+ cells. As regards this clone: The antigen is undetermined.

Profiling relied on immunoSEQ multiplex PCR, and the TCRdb table lists in-frame clones only, not all of them. Counted here are fewer than 1 million clones, approximately 96% occurring once; the ten biggest clones make up less than 0.3%. The receptor was isolated from a man younger than 40 in good health. The rearrangement uses TRBV19 and TRBJ1-1, with no clear D. The sequencing sample was made of naive CD8+ T cells sorted from blood. The DNA for the CDR3 is TGTGCCAGTAGTATAGCCTTGAACACTGAAGCTTTCTTT. The encoded protein is CASSIALNTEAFF. The variable domain in full, with the rest retrieved from reference TRBV19 and TRBJ1-1, is DGGITQSPKYLFRKEGQNVTLSCEQNLNHDAMYWYRQDPGQGLRLIYYSQIVNDFQKGDIAEGYSVSREKKESFPLTVTSAQKNPTAFYLCASSIALNTEAFFGQGTRLTVV.